The present TCR beta chain was sequenced within a study of T cells in Graves' hyperthyroidism and ophthalmopathy. Researchers took RNA transcripts and amplified the TCR beta CDR3 regions from them. HTBI primers were employed in a first-round RT-PCR of the TCR CDR3. Using its own MiXCR run on the multiplex PCR reads, TCRdb lists one record per CDR3 protein. This sample carries around 560,000 distinct CDR3 sequences, 16% of them seen once, and the ten largest clones take around a sixth. Germline assignment: CDR1 SGHAT and CDR2 FQNNGV. This CDR3 has 16 amino acids. V shed 1 base, J shed 2 bases, and the junction held 6 bases outside the gene matches. Ten or more counts support this clonotype.

Input material: blood. This clonotype was obtained from a woman under 30 with Graves' hyperthyroidism. The chain recombines TRBV11-2 with TRBJ2-3, with TRBD2 matching over 7 bases. CDR3 residues: CASSLGGGSPTDTQYF. The CDR3 DNA is TGTGCCAGCAGCTTAGGTGGCGGGAGCCCCACAGATACGCAGTATTTT.